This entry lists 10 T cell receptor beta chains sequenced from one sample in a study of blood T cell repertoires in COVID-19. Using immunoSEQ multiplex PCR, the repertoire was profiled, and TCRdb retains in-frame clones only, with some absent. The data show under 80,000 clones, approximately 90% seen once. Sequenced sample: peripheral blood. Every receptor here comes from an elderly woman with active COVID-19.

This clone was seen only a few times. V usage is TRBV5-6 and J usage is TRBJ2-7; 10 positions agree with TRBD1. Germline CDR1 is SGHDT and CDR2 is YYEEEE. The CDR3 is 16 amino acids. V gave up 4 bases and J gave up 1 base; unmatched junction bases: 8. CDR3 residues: CASSLTRTGGSYEQYF. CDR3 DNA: TGTGCCAGCAGCCTGACCCGGACAGGGGGATCCTACGAGCAGTACTTC.

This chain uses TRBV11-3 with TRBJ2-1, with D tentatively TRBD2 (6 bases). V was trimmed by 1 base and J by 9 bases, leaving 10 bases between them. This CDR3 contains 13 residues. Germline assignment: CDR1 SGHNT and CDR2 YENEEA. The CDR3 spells CASSLVSGGEQFF. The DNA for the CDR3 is TGTGCCAGCAGCTTAGTATCCGGGGGTGAGCAGTTCTTC.

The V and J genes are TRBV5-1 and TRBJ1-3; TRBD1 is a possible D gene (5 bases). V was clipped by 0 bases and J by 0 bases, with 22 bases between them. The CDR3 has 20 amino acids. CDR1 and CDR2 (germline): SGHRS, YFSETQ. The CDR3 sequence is CASSLEWQGATSGSGNTIYF. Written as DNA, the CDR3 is TGCGCCAGCAGCTTGGAGTGGCAGGGCGCAACCTCGGGCTCTGGAAACACCATATATTTT.

DNA for the CDR3: TGCGCCAGCCGACCGCACTATTCGGTTTATGGCTACACCTTC. Translated, it gives CASRPHYSVYGYTF. The rearrangement joins TRBV10-1 to TRBJ1-2; the D is unclear. Germline CDR1 reads WNHNN; CDR2 reads SYGVQD (reference sequence). The CDR3 totals 14 residues. The V and J ends lost 8 bases and 5 bases respectively, with 18 bases between them.

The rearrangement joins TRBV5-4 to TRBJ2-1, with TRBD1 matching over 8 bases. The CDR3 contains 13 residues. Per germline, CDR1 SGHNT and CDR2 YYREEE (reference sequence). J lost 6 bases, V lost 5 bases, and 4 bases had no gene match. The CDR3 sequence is CASRIGQGNEQFF. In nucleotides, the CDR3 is TGTGCCAGCAGGATTGGACAGGGCAATGAGCAGTTCTTC.

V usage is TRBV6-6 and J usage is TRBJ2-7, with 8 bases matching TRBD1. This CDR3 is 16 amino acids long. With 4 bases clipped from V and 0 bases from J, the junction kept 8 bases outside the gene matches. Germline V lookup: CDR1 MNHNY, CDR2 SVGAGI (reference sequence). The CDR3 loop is CASSSTGDGPSYEQYF. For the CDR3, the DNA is TGTGCCAGCAGTTCGACAGGGGACGGACCCTCCTACGAGCAGTACTTC.

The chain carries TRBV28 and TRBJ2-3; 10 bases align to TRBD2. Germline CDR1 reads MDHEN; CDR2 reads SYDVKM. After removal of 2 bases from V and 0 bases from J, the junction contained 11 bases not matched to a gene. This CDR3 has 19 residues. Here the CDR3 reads CASSLSLGTSALSTDTQYF. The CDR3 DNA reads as TGTGCCAGCAGTTTAAGCTTGGGGACTAGCGCGTTAAGCACAGATACGCAGTATTTT. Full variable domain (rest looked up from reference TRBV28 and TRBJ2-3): DVKVTQSSRYLVKRTGEKVFLECVQDMDHENMFWYRQDPGLGLRLIYFSYDVKMKEKGDIPEGYSVSREKKERFSLILESASTNQTSMYLCASSLSLGTSALSTDTQYFGPGTRLTVL.

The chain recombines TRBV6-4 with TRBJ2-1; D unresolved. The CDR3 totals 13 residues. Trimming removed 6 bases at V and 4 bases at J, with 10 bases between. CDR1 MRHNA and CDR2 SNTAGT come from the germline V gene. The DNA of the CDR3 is TGTGCCAGCAGCCATGACACGTACAATGAGCAGTTCTTC. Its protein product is CASSHDTYNEQFF.

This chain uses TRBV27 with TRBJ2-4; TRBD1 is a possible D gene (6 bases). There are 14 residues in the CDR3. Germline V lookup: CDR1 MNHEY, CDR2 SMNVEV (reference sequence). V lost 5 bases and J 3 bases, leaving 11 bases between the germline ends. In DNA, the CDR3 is TGTGCCAGCAGTCTCAAGGGGGACAAAAACATTCAGTACTTC. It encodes CASSLKGDKNIQYF.

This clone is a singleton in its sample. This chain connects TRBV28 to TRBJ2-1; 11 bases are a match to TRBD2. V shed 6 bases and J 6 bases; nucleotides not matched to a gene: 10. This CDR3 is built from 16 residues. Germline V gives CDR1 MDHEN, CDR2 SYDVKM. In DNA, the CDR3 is TGTGCCAGCAGCTACCCGGGACTAGCGGCAGGCAATGAGCAGTTCTTC. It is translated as CASSYPGLAAGNEQFF.